The rows below give T cell receptor beta chains drawn from one sample of a study of preoperative IRX-2 immunotherapy in early breast cancer. The protocol was immunoSEQ multiplex PCR, while the TCRdb copy is restricted to in-frame clones and leaves out a portion. The sample contains around 95,000 clones, roughly 88% of which appear only once. The starting material was tumor tissue, obtained after IRX-2 immunotherapy. Source of these receptors: a human donor with breast cancer. Both conserved end residues are part of each CDR3. Fields, in order: CDR3 DNA, CDR3 protein, V gene, clone size, D gene, J gene. A D gene is named only where the DNA matches it firmly. Rows may omit the clone size; those that give it use once, few, many or a size class.

cdr3_nt: TGTGCCAGCAGCTTACACACCTTGAACTATGGCTACACCTTC
cdr3_aa: CASSLHTLNYGYTF
v_call: TRBV11-3
clone_size: NA
d_call: NA
j_call: TRBJ1-2

cdr3_nt: TGCAGCGTGGGGGACAGTAACTACGAGCAGTACTTC
cdr3_aa: CSVGDSNYEQYF
v_call: TRBV29-1
clone_size: once
d_call: TRBD1
j_call: TRBJ2-7

cdr3_nt: TGTGCCAGCAGCTTCGGGAATAGGGAGGGAGGGAAGCAGTTCTTC
cdr3_aa: CASSFGNREGGKQFF
v_call: TRBV11-3
clone_size: NA
d_call: TRBD2
j_call: TRBJ2-1

cdr3_nt: TGTGCCAGCAGCTTCTTGGGAGGCAATCAGCCCCAGCATTTT
cdr3_aa: CASSFLGGNQPQHF
v_call: TRBV7-6
clone_size: NA
d_call: NA
j_call: TRBJ1-5

cdr3_nt: TGTGCCAGCAGCCCCGTTTCAGGGGGGAACTACGAGCAGTACTTC
cdr3_aa: CASSPVSGGNYEQYF
v_call: TRBV6-4
clone_size: NA
d_call: NA
j_call: TRBJ2-7

cdr3_nt: TGTGCCAGCAGCTTAGGACAGGGGTTTGAGCAGTTCTTC
cdr3_aa: CASSLGQGFEQFF
v_call: TRBV7-4
clone_size: once
d_call: TRBD1
j_call: TRBJ2-1

cdr3_nt: TGTGCCAGCAGATCTCCCTCGGACAGTCTTTATGGCTACACCTTC
cdr3_aa: CASRSPSDSLYGYTF
v_call: TRBV28
clone_size: NA
d_call: NA
j_call: TRBJ1-2

cdr3_nt: TGCGCCAGCAGCTTTCTAGGGGGGGACATGGGCACTGAAGCTTTCTTT
cdr3_aa: CASSFLGGDMGTEAFF
v_call: TRBV5-1
clone_size: NA
d_call: NA
j_call: TRBJ1-1

cdr3_nt: TGCAGCGTTTTCGGATCCTTGAACACTGAAGCTTTCTTT
cdr3_aa: CSVFGSLNTEAFF
v_call: TRBV29-1
clone_size: NA
d_call: NA
j_call: TRBJ1-1

cdr3_nt: TGTGCCAGCCCTCAGTCACCAAGCGGGGCCACAGATACGCAGTATTTT
cdr3_aa: CASPQSPSGATDTQYF
v_call: TRBV18
clone_size: NA
d_call: TRBD2
j_call: TRBJ2-3

cdr3_nt: TGTGCCATCCGACTAGCGGGACCCAAGCAGTTCTTC
cdr3_aa: CAIRLAGPKQFF
v_call: TRBV6-8
clone_size: NA
d_call: TRBD2
j_call: TRBJ2-1

cdr3_nt: TGCAGCGCCGGACCGTCTGAACAAGCTAACTATGGCTACACCTTC
cdr3_aa: CSAGPSEQANYGYTF
v_call: TRBV29-1
clone_size: once
d_call: NA
j_call: TRBJ1-2

cdr3_nt: TGTGCCAGCTCCCCCCGTGGGGGGCGTGAGTACGAGCAGTACTTC
cdr3_aa: CASSPRGGREYEQYF
v_call: TRBV18
clone_size: NA
d_call: NA
j_call: TRBJ2-7

cdr3_nt: TGCAGCGTTCAAGGGCAGGGAGGATCACCCCTCCACTTT
cdr3_aa: CSVQGQGGSPLHF
v_call: TRBV29-1
clone_size: NA
d_call: NA
j_call: TRBJ1-6

cdr3_nt: TGTGCCAGCAGCTTCGATTTTAGGGATTTGGGCGGTGAAGCTTTCTTT
cdr3_aa: CASSFDFRDLGGEAFF
v_call: TRBV11-3
clone_size: once
d_call: NA
j_call: TRBJ1-1

cdr3_nt: TGTGCCAGCAGTCCTGAGAGCAATCAGCCCCAGCATTTT
cdr3_aa: CASSPESNQPQHF
v_call: TRBV6-8
clone_size: few
d_call: NA
j_call: TRBJ1-5

cdr3_nt: TGTGCCATCAGAGGGGGTGACACTGAAGCTTTCTTT
cdr3_aa: CAIRGGDTEAFF
v_call: TRBV6-8
clone_size: once
d_call: NA
j_call: TRBJ1-1

cdr3_nt: TGCGCCAGCAGCACTGGACAGAAAGGCACTGAAGCTTTCTTT
cdr3_aa: CASSTGQKGTEAFF
v_call: TRBV5-1
clone_size: NA
d_call: NA
j_call: TRBJ1-1

cdr3_nt: TGTGCCAGCAGTTACATTGGTGTGGGGAACACTGAAGCTTTCTTT
cdr3_aa: CASSYIGVGNTEAFF
v_call: TRBV6-8
clone_size: NA
d_call: NA
j_call: TRBJ1-1

cdr3_nt: TGCGCCAGCAGTCAATCGAACAGGGGTTGCTACAATGAGCAGTTCTTC
cdr3_aa: CASSQSNRGCYNEQFF
v_call: TRBV23-1
clone_size: NA
d_call: TRBD1
j_call: TRBJ2-1